This T cell receptor (beta chain) stems from a study of T-cell reconstitution after alpha-beta-depleted transplantation in children. Molecular barcoding with unique molecular identifiers was used for the TCRbeta library. TCRdb ran MiXCR on the PCR reads and lists one entry per CDR3 protein. This sample carries hundreds of thousands of distinct CDR3 sequences, under 30% of them seen once, and the ten largest clones take about 5%. Comment on this clonotype: Its antigen remains unidentified.

Study-level findings and limits: Day-60 TCRbeta diversity that was high in some patients was derived from surviving recipient T cells and thymic progenitors. A year had passed since transplant, and T-cell counts and diversity by then came mostly from newly produced T cells. At around two months after transplant, the alpha-beta T cells were reportedly derived from several hundred expanded clones that came from non-depleted graft cells.

The CDR3 contains 15 residues. Trimming removed 5 bases from V and 6 bases from J; junction bases left unmatched: 7. Germline V gene sequence: CDR1 SEHNR, CDR2 FQNEAQ (reference sequence). The specimen comprised PBMCs, mostly from graft donor cells, sampled 360 days after TCRalphabeta/CD19-depleted stem cell transplant. This TCR was recovered from a female patient aged 2-9 years who had a stem cell transplant for congenital amegakaryocytic thrombocytopenia, so the T cells may come from the graft donor. This chain joins TRBV7-9 and TRBJ1-4; 9 positions match TRBD1. This CDR3 is CASSIWTGEDEKLFF. In DNA form, the CDR3 reads TGTGCCAGCAGCATCTGGACAGGGGAGGATGAAAAACTGTTTTTT. Complete variable domain (other parts from reference TRBV7-9 and TRBJ1-4): DTGVSQNPRHKITKRGQNVTFRCDPISEHNRLYWYRQTLGQGPEFLTYFQNEAQLEKSRLLSDRFSAERPKGSFSTLEIQRTEQGDSAMYLCASSIWTGEDEKLFFGSGTQLSVL.